The next 9 T cell receptor beta chains were all read from a single sample in a study of OX40 agonist ivuxolimab in advanced cancers. Sequenced by immunoSEQ multiplex PCR; TCRdb stores in-frame clones only, minus some. The sample consists of tens of thousands of clones, more than 70% of them appearing once. The sequencing used CD4+ or CD8+ T cells sorted from blood, collected in a trial of the OX40 agonist ivuxolimab. The receptor set was obtained from an adult with an advanced solid tumor such as melanoma, head and neck, liver or kidney cancer.

The gene calls are TRBV7-2 and TRBJ2-5; 7 positions agree with TRBD1. Germline loops: CDR1 SGHTA, CDR2 FQGNSA. Trimming took 0 bases from V and 2 from J; bases not matched to a gene: 9. CDR3 length equals 17 residues. The CDR3, as DNA: TGTGCCAGCAGCTTAGCGCTTGGGTGGACAGGACAAGAGACCCAGTACTTC. Protein product: CASSLALGWTGQETQYF.

This chain joins TRBV6-6 and TRBJ1-4; D not certain. In germline, CDR1 is MNHNY, CDR2 SVGAGI (reference sequence). CDR3 length: 13 amino acids. The V gene lost 6 bases and the J gene lost 4 bases, with 9 bases spanning the gap. CDR3 residues: CASRKDGNEKLFF. The CDR3, as DNA: TGTGCCAGCAGAAAGGACGGTAATGAAAAACTGTTTTTT.

The CDR3 region is CASSPQGGQYNEQFF. CDR3 nucleotide sequence: TGCGCCAGCAGCCCCCAGGGGGGCCAATACAATGAGCAGTTCTTC. This chain connects TRBV5-1 to TRBJ2-1; the D gene is possibly TRBD1 (7 bases). Per germline, CDR1 SGHRS and CDR2 YFSETQ. The CDR3 has 15 residues. Trimming took off 4 bases at V and 4 bases at J, with 15 bases between the two ends.

The chain combines TRBV23-1 with TRBJ2-5; tentatively, D is TRBD1 (6 bases). TRBV23-1 is designated an ORF whose function remains uncertain. This CDR3 region has 15 residues. Trimming stripped 3 bases from V and 11 bases from J, with 22 bases between. CDR3 sequence reads: CASSHTDRCYDGQYF. For the CDR3, the DNA is TGCGCCAGCAGTCATACAGACAGGTGCTACGATGGGCAGTACTTC.

A few counts support this clone. The rearrangement joins TRBV5-1 to TRBJ2-3; D call uncertain. The CDR3 contains 14 residues. Trimming took 0 bases from V and 1 from J, leaving 6 bases between them. Germline V gives CDR1 SGHRS, CDR2 YFSETQ. The CDR3 protein is CASSLGGGTDTQYF. The CDR3 nucleotides are TGCGCCAGCAGCTTGGGTGGGGGCACAGATACGCAGTATTTT.

The rearrangement uses TRBV10-3 and TRBJ1-1; D not resolved. This CDR3 region has 13 residues. V dropped 4 bases and J dropped 4 bases, with 10 bases sitting between them. Germline CDR1 and CDR2: ENHRY and SYGVKD. In DNA form, the CDR3 reads TGTGCCATCAGTGGAACTGCCATCACTGAAGCTTTCTTT. This gives the protein CAISGTAITEAFF.

This chain's CDR3 is CASSNTRFKDTQYF. In DNA, the CDR3 is TGTGCCAGCAGCAATACACGGTTTAAGGATACGCAGTATTTT. The rearrangement uses TRBV11-2 and TRBJ2-3, with unresolved D. CDR3 length: 14 amino acids. From germline, CDR1 is SGHAT and CDR2 FQNNGV. The germline V and J ends were trimmed by 5 bases and 6 bases, with 15 bases remaining between them.

In its sample, this clone was seen a few times. The CDR3 coding sequence is TGTGCCAGCAGCCCCCTTTCAACGGAGGAGGGAACTGGGGCCAACGTCCTGACTTTC. This gives the protein CASSPLSTEEGTGANVLTF. The chain employs TRBV21-1 and TRBJ2-6; the table's D call TRBD2 went unverified against the DNA. TRBV21-1 is given as a pseudogene. The CDR3 is made up of 19 amino acids.

This sequence joins TRBV19 and TRBJ1-5; possibly TRBD1 for D (6 bases). CDR1 is LNHDA and CDR2 is SQIVND in the germline V gene (reference sequence). The CDR3 is 15 amino acids. Deletions cut 5 bases from V and 4 bases from J, with 15 bases between. In DNA, the CDR3 is TGTGCCAGTAGTTTCGGTGGGGGGCCGAATCAGCCCCAGCATTTT. Encoded protein: CASSFGGGPNQPQHF.